This TCR beta chain was sequenced in a study of cytomegalovirus exposure and HLA in healthy donors. The study, taken as a whole, reports: In a later analysis, a missense DCLRE1C variant was linked to TCR beta V- and J-gene trimming.

PCR amplification relied on 60 Vbeta primers (plus 13 Jbeta primers). The data were produced by immunoSEQ multiplex PCR, yet TCRdb's version contains in-frame clones alone and is incomplete. The record lists 110,000 to 150,000 clones, of which the ten most abundant hold approximately 2%. In the case of this clone: No antigen is known for it.

The sequenced sample consisted of PBMCs. This sequence originates from a woman aged 18-29 years in good health and CMV-seronegative.

The CDR3 sequence is CASSHVTSVSYEQYF. DNA for the CDR3: TGTGCCAGCAGCCACGTGACTTCAGTCTCCTACGAGCAGTACTTC. The V call is TRBV28, the J call TRBJ2-7, with D unresolved. The CDR3 is made up of 15 amino acids. Trimming pared 6 bases from V and 0 bases from J, leaving 15 bases between. Germline assignment: CDR1 MDHEN and CDR2 SYDVKM. Looking up the rest from reference TRBV28 and TRBJ2-7 gives the full variable domain: DVKVTQSSRYLVKRTGEKVFLECVQDMDHENMFWYRQDPGLGLRLIYFSYDVKMKEKGDIPEGYSVSREKKERFSLILESASTNQTSMYLCASSHVTSVSYEQYFGPGTRLTVT.